A single sample gave rise to the 26 T cell receptor beta chains below, sequenced in a study of T-cell reconstitution after alpha-beta-depleted transplantation in children. The library targeted TCRbeta and was prepared with unique molecular identifiers. A single record per CDR3 protein comes from TCRdb applying MiXCR to the PCR reads. The table shows some 190,000 distinct CDR3 sequences, with approximately 10% occurring only once. This specimen consisted of PBMCs, obtained before TCRalphabeta/CD19-depleted stem cell transplant. These receptor sequences come from a boy aged 2 to 10 with acute myeloid leukemia, due to receive a stem cell transplant.

This clonotype was seen repeatedly, ten times or more. The V and J genes are TRBV5-1 and TRBJ2-1, with D uncertain. Trimming left V 0 bases short and J 2 bases short, with 9 bases between. This CDR3 comprises 15 residues. The germline V gene has CDR1 SGHRS and CDR2 YFSETQ. The CDR3 region is CASSLGGVPYNEQFF. For the CDR3, the DNA is TGCGCCAGCAGCTTGGGTGGGGTCCCCTACAATGAGCAGTTCTTC.

This chain links TRBV7-9 with TRBJ1-1, with TRBD1 identical over 7 bases. Germline assignment: CDR1 SEHNR and CDR2 FQNEAQ (reference sequence). CDR3 length: 15 amino acids. Germline trimming cut 5 bases from V and 6 bases from J; bases unmatched to any gene: 12. The CDR3 protein is CASSPLGGTAPEAFF. The CDR3 DNA follows: TGTGCCAGCAGCCCCCTAGGGGGGACAGCGCCTGAAGCTTTCTTT.

This clonotype was seen ten or more times. The rearrangement uses TRBV20-1 and TRBJ1-1; possible D gene TRBD1, 5 bases. The germline V and J ends were trimmed by 5 bases and 3 bases, with 16 bases remaining between them. CDR1 DFQATT and CDR2 SNEGSKA come from the germline V gene (reference sequence). This CDR3 region has 14 residues. CDR3 nucleotide sequence: TGCAGTGCTCACGACCGGGACTTAGACACTGAAGCTTTCTTT. This gives the protein CSAHDRDLDTEAFF.

This clonotype was counted ten times or more. For the CDR3, the DNA is TGTGCCAGCAGCATCGGCCAAGATACGCAGTATTTT. This encodes CASSIGQDTQYF. J is TRBJ2-3 and V is TRBV7-9, with D unresolved. CDR3 length: 12 residues. Germline CDR1 reads SEHNR; CDR2 reads FQNEAQ (reference sequence). Trimming took 5 bases from V and 5 from J, leaving 8 bases between them.

This clonotype was counted many times. For the CDR3, the DNA is TGTGCCAGCAGTTACGATGCAGGGGGCACAGATACGCAGTATTTT. Translating it yields CASSYDAGGTDTQYF. The rearrangement links TRBV6-5 to TRBJ2-3, with D possibly being TRBD1 (6 bases). V lost 2 bases and J 1 base, leaving 10 bases between the germline ends. The CDR3 covers 15 residues. The germline CDR1 and CDR2 sequences are MNHEY and SVGAGI.

The sample holds many counts of this clonotype. The chain carries TRBV5-1 and TRBJ2-3; tentatively, D is TRBD1 (5 bases). Germline V gene data show CDR1 as SGHRS and CDR2 as YFSETQ. The CDR3 is 15 amino acids. Trimming shortened V by 4 bases and J by 2 bases, and 14 bases separated the two germline ends. CDR3 loop: CASSPAVRVTDTQYF. For the CDR3, the DNA is TGCGCCAGCAGCCCTGCAGTCAGGGTCACAGATACGCAGTATTTT.

This clonotype was seen ten or more times. V usage is TRBV7-2 and J usage is TRBJ2-1; D is undetermined. V was clipped by 5 bases and J by 2 bases, with 16 bases between them. CDR3 size: 16 residues. CDR1 and CDR2 (germline): SGHTA, FQGNSA. The CDR3 sequence: CASSPVRTDPYNEQFF. The CDR3 DNA reads as TGTGCCAGCAGCCCCGTGCGGACCGACCCCTACAATGAGCAGTTCTTC.

This clonotype was recorded at least ten times. The V gene is TRBV29-1, the J gene TRBJ1-1; tentative D call: TRBD1 (6 bases). The CDR3 has 13 amino acids. Trimming shortened V by 4 bases and J by 3 bases, and 12 bases separated the two germline ends. The V gene's germline CDR1 is SQVTM and CDR2 ANQGSEA. CDR3 nucleotide sequence: TGCAGCGTTGCAAGGGGGGGGGACACTGAAGCTTTCTTT. This sequence encodes CSVARGGDTEAFF.

This clonotype was detected a few times. V gene TRBV7-9 combines with J gene TRBJ1-5; 12 nucleotides agree with TRBD1. The CDR3 has 16 amino acids. Germline assignment: CDR1 SEHNR and CDR2 FQNEAQ (reference sequence). With V trimmed by 5 bases and J by 7 bases, 9 bases remained unmatched. CDR3 amino acids: CASSPAGTGGGQPQHF. For the CDR3, the DNA is TGTGCCAGCAGCCCGGCCGGGACAGGGGGCGGACAGCCCCAGCATTTT.

This clonotype showed up many times. This chain joins TRBV3-1 and TRBJ2-5; the D is unclear. Germline V lookup: CDR1 LGHDT, CDR2 YNNKEL (reference sequence). This CDR3 has 14 amino acids. Between the trimmed V and J ends, which lost 8 bases and 4 bases, there was a span of 17 bases. For the CDR3, the DNA is TGTGCCAGCTCCGATAGCTTATTTAGAGAGACCCAGTACTTC. This translates into CASSDSLFRETQYF.

With regard to this clonotype: Given a much more abundant clone one base away, this may be a read error. The CDR3 sequence: CSAISPDTEAFF. CDR3 nucleotide sequence: TGCAGTGCTATATCGCCAGACACTGAAGCTTTCTTT. This chain connects TRBV20-1 to TRBJ1-1; D is unresolved. V was trimmed by 4 bases and J by 3 bases, leaving 9 bases between them. The CDR3 sequence is 12 residues long. CDR1 DFQATT and CDR2 SNEGSKA come from the germline V gene (reference sequence).

This clonotype was observed many times. This chain joins TRBV3-1 and TRBJ2-5, with D unclear. Germline CDR1 and CDR2: LGHDT and YNNKEL (reference sequence). The CDR3 length is 15 residues. V gave up 3 bases and J gave up 1 base, with 12 bases separating them. The CDR3 nucleotides are TGTGCCAGCAGCCAGAACCTGGGTGCCCAAGAGACCCAGTACTTC. Residues: CASSQNLGAQETQYF.

This clonotype has a count of ten or more. The chain links TRBV5-1 to TRBJ2-7; 10 positions match TRBD1. Germline CDR1 and CDR2: SGHRS and YFSETQ. The CDR3 length is 14 residues. V dropped 6 bases and J dropped 2; count of bases not matched to a gene: 5. CDR3 loop: CASNAGTGAYEQYF. The CDR3 DNA sequence: TGCGCCAGCAACGCCGGGACAGGGGCCTACGAGCAGTACTTC.

This clonotype was detected many times. CDR3: CASSYLPPNTEAFF. CDR3 DNA: TGTGCCAGCAGTTACCTTCCCCCGAACACTGAAGCTTTCTTT. The V gene is TRBV6-5, the J gene TRBJ1-1; D not certain. CDR1 MNHEY and CDR2 SVGAGI come from the germline V gene. V was clipped by 2 bases and J by 1 base, with 8 bases between them. This CDR3 is built from 14 residues.

Of note for this clonotype: This may be a read error: a much more frequent sequence differs by one nucleotide. The chain uses TRBV12-3 or TRBV12-4 and TRBJ2-1; D tentatively fits TRBD1 or TRBD2 (5 bases each). The CDR3 extends over 14 amino acids. For the CDR3, the DNA is TGTGCCAGCACCCTGGGCTGGGGGTACAATGAGCATTTCTTC. Protein sequence: CASTLGWGYNEHFF.

This clonotype was found many times. This chain connects TRBV21-1 to TRBJ2-5; the D segment call TRBD2 is taken from the table without a DNA check. TRBV21-1 is an annotated pseudogene. The CDR3 runs to 19 residues. The CDR3 bases are TGTGCCAGCAGCAAAAACTCCGCTAGCGGGAGTCCGAGTCGAGAGACCCAGTACTTC. Residues: CASSKNSASGSPSRETQYF.

This clonotype appeared many times. The chain has TRBV27 and TRBJ2-2, with D hard to call. CDR1 and CDR2 from the germline V gene are MNHEY and SMNVEV (reference sequence). With 5 bases removed from V and 3 bases from J, the gap between germline ends came to 10 bases. This CDR3 is built from 14 residues. CDR3 sequence (DNA): TGTGCCAGCAGTGCAGAGTTGGACACCGGGGAGCTGTTTTTT. This sequence encodes CASSAELDTGELFF.

This clonotype was observed at least ten times. The chain links TRBV10-3 to TRBJ2-1; no definite D call. The CDR3 runs to 12 residues. The germline V gene encodes CDR1 ENHRY and CDR2 SYGVKD. Deletions cut 0 bases from V and 3 bases from J, with 0 bases between. CDR3 DNA: TGTGCCATCAGTGAGTCCTACAATGAGCAGTTCTTC. This gives the protein CAISESYNEQFF.

This clonotype showed up many times. The chain uses TRBV5-1 and TRBJ2-7; 7 bases align to TRBD1. With 4 bases clipped from V and 7 bases from J, the junction kept 14 bases outside the gene matches. Germline CDR1 and CDR2: SGHRS and YFSETQ. The CDR3 extends over 15 amino acids. The CDR3 is CASSKATGVFREQYF. The CDR3 bases are TGCGCCAGCAGCAAAGCAACAGGGGTCTTTAGGGAGCAGTACTTC.

This clonotype was seen at least ten times. V usage is TRBV2 and J usage is TRBJ1-1; D is undetermined. The germline gives CDR1 SNHLY, CDR2 FYNNEI. V gave up 3 bases and J gave up 4 bases, with 21 bases separating them. The CDR3 loop spans 17 amino acids. CDR3 residues: CASSDADIWGTFTEAFF. The CDR3 nucleotides read TGTGCCAGCAGTGATGCTGATATATGGGGTACCTTCACTGAAGCTTTCTTT.

Many counts were recorded for this clonotype. This sequence joins TRBV10-3 and TRBJ1-2, with D unresolved. From germline, CDR1 is ENHRY and CDR2 SYGVKD. This CDR3 region has 15 residues. Trimming removed 2 bases from V and 4 bases from J, with 14 bases in between. CDR3 residues: CAISEPLGVGYGYTF. CDR3 DNA sequence: TGTGCCATCAGTGAGCCCCTCGGGGTTGGCTATGGCTACACCTTC.

This clonotype was recorded many times. V gene TRBV3-1 combines with J gene TRBJ2-2, with 11 bases matching TRBD2. Germline values: CDR1 LGHDT, CDR2 YNNKEL (reference sequence). After removal of 1 base from V and 10 bases from J, the junction contained 2 bases not matched to a gene. CDR3 length: 14 amino acids. CDR3 nucleotides: TGTGCCAGCAGCCAAGTACTAGCGGGAGAGGAGCTGTTTTTT. Translation gives CASSQVLAGEELFF.

This clonotype appeared many times. The chain couples TRBV25-1 to TRBJ1-3; D perhaps matches TRBD1 (5 bases). The CDR3 has 16 amino acids. The V and J ends lost 2 bases and 1 base respectively, with 12 bases between them. The germline gives CDR1 MGHDK, CDR2 SYGVNS. In DNA form, the CDR3 reads TGTGCCAGCAGTGAAAGGCTAGACAGTTCTGGAAACACCATATATTTT. It translates to CASSERLDSSGNTIYF.

This clonotype was detected a few times. The chain recombines TRBV12-3 or TRBV12-4 with TRBJ1-1; D not resolved. The V and J ends lost 6 bases and 4 bases respectively, with 15 bases between them. This CDR3 is 14 amino acids long. CDR3 sequence (DNA): TGTGCCAGCAGGACCGAGCTCTGGAGCACTGAAGCTTTCTTT. This codes for CASRTELWSTEAFF.

This chain connects TRBV25-1 to TRBJ2-5; D perhaps matches TRBD2 (7 bases). Germline CDR1 MGHDK, CDR2 SYGVNS. Trimming stripped 6 bases from V and 4 bases from J, with 12 bases between. The CDR3 runs to 13 residues. CDR3 loop: CASRVRGGETQYF. DNA for the CDR3: TGTGCCAGCAGAGTTAGGGGGGGAGAGACCCAGTACTTC.

This clonotype was picked up many times. The chain is built from TRBV9 and TRBJ2-6; D is ambiguous. Germline loops: CDR1 SGDLS, CDR2 YYNGEE. This CDR3 has 17 residues. V lost 0 bases, J lost 0 bases, and 10 bases lay in between. This chain's CDR3 is CASSVARFNSGANVLTF. The CDR3 DNA reads as TGTGCCAGCAGCGTAGCGCGGTTTAACTCTGGGGCCAACGTCCTGACTTTC.